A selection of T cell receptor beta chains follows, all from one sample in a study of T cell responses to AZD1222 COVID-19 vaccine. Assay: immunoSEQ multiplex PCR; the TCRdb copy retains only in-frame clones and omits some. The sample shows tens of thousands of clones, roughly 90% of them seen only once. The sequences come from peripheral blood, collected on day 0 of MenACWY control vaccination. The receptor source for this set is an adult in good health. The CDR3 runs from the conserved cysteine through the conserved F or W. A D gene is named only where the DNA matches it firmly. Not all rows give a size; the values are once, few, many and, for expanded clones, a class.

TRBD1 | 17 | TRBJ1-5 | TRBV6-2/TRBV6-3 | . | CASSYSRGTGNYQPQHF | TGTGCCAGCAGTTACTCCCGAGGGACAGGGAATTATCAGCCCCAGCATTTT
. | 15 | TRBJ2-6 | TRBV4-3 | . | CASGTPRSGANVLTF | TGCGCCAGCGGAACCCCGCGATCTGGGGCCAACGTCCTGACTTTC
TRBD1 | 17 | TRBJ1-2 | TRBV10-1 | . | CASSESVGGTGPYGYTF | TGCGCCAGCAGTGAGTCAGTCGGCGGGACAGGGCCTTATGGCTACACCTTC
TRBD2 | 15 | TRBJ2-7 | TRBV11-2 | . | CASSWGGTPSYEQYF | TGTGCCAGCAGCTGGGGGGGGACTCCATCCTACGAGCAGTACTTC
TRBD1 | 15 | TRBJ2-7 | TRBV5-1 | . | CASSLEGQNSYEQYF | TGCGCCAGCAGCTTGGAGGGACAGAACTCCTACGAGCAGTACTTC
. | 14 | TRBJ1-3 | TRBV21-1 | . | CASSKAAVGNTIYF | TGTGCCAGCAGCAAAGCGGCGGTAGGAAACACCATATATTTT
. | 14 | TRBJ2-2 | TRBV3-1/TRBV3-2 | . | CASSQASPAGELFF | TGTGCCAGCAGCCAAGCCTCGCCCGCCGGGGAGCTGTTTTTT
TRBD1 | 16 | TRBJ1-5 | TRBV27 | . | CASSFAGTGAPQPQHF | TGTGCCAGCAGTTTCGCCGGGACAGGGGCTCCCCAGCCCCAGCATTTT
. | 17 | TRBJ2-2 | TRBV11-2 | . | CASSLDWAVGSAGELFF | TGTGCCAGCAGCTTAGATTGGGCCGTGGGTAGCGCCGGGGAGCTGTTTTTT
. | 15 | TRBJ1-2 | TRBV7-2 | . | CASSATGTQVWGYTF | TGTGCCAGCAGCGCGACCGGGACACAAGTCTGGGGCTACACCTTC
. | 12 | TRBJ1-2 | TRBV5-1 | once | CASSWGPQGYTF | TGCGCCAGCAGCTGGGGGCCGCAAGGCTACACCTTC
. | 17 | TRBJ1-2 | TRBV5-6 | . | CASSLARAAALHYGYTF | TGTGCCAGCAGCTTGGCCAGGGCGGCGGCTCTTCACTATGGCTACACCTTC
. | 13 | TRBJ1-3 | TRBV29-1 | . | CSGIQGPGNTIYF | TGCAGCGGCATTCAGGGGCCCGGAAACACCATATATTTT
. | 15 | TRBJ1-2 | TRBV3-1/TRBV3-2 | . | CASSQDLVQGHGYTF | TGTGCCAGCAGCCAAGATTTGGTCCAGGGGCATGGCTACACCTTC
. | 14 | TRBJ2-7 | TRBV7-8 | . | CASSRNRDIYEQYF | TGTGCCAGCAGCCGAAACCGGGACATATACGAGCAGTACTTC
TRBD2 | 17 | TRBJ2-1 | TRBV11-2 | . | CASSSTQSGTLYNEQFF | TGTGCCAGCAGCTCAACACAAAGCGGGACCCTTTACAATGAGCAGTTCTTC